A selection of T cell receptor beta chains follows, all from one sample in a study of blood T cell repertoires in COVID-19. Libraries were prepared by immunoSEQ multiplex PCR; TCRdb keeps only in-frame clonotypes and omits some of them. The sample records hundreds of thousands of clones, approximately 86% being singletons. Sequences were obtained from peripheral blood. The receptors stem from a woman aged 70-85 years with COVID-19, enrolled during active disease. Both conserved end residues are part of each CDR3. Each record gives: J gene, V gene, clone size, D gene, CDR3 DNA, CDR3 protein. A D gene is named only where the DNA matches it firmly. Clone size is not always given. Where it is, it says once, few, many or a class for expanded clones.

TRBJ2-7 TRBV7-2 NA NA TGTGCCAGCAGCCTATCGACAGTACTCTACGAGCAGTACTTC CASSLSTVLYEQYF
TRBJ2-1 TRBV5-1 few TRBD2 TGCGCCAGCAGCCTGGAGCGGGGCCGGGGTCATGAGCAGTTCTTC CASSLERGRGHEQFF
TRBJ2-6 TRBV12-3/TRBV12-4 NA NA TGTGCCAGTCGTATCTCTGGGGCCAACGTCCTGACTTTC CASRISGANVLTF
TRBJ1-2 TRBV5-1 NA TRBD1 TGCGCCAGTCGAGGTGGAGGGACAGCCACCTATGGCTACACCTTC CASRGGGTATYGYTF
TRBJ2-2 TRBV6-5 NA NA TGTGCCAGCAGGATTTCAGGGGACGTGACCGGGGAGCTGTTTTTT CASRISGDVTGELFF
TRBJ2-5 TRBV27 NA TRBD1 TGTGCCAGCAGTTGGAGAGGGGACAGGGCGCAAGAGACCCAGTACTTC CASSWRGDRAQETQYF
TRBJ1-3 TRBV5-3 NA NA TGTGCCAGAAGCTATTTCACAGGACCCTCTGGAAACACCATATATTTT CARSYFTGPSGNTIYF
TRBJ1-1 TRBV24-1 NA NA TGTGCCACCAGTGACCCCAGGGGATCCGATGAAGCTTTCTTT CATSDPRGSDEAFF
TRBJ1-2 TRBV6-2/TRBV6-3 NA TRBD1 TGTGCCAGCAGTTTTACCGGGACAGACTCAAACTATGGCTACACCTTC CASSFTGTDSNYGYTF
TRBJ1-2 TRBV6-5 few TRBD1 TGTGCCAGCAGGGACAGGGTGGGAGCTAACTATGGCTACACCTTC CASRDRVGANYGYTF
TRBJ2-2 TRBV7-2 NA NA TGTGCCAGCAGCTTACGGGTAGCGGTGAACACCGGGGAGCTGTTTTTT CASSLRVAVNTGELFF
TRBJ1-2 TRBV24-1 NA TRBD1 TGTGCCACCAGTGATTCAGGGGGCGCGATGGTCCCAAACTATGGCTACACCTTC CATSDSGGAMVPNYGYTF
TRBJ2-5 TRBV7-8 large NA TGTGCCAGCAGCTTAGGCGCCCTCACTCGAGAGACCCAGTACTTC CASSLGALTRETQYF
TRBJ1-5 TRBV2 NA NA TGTGCCAGCAGTGAAAGGCCGGACAAGCCCCAGCATTTT CASSERPDKPQHF
TRBJ1-1 TRBV7-6 NA TRBD1 TGTGCCAGCAGCTTAGCGCAGTTGGACAGGGTCCTGAACACTGAAGCTTTCTTT CASSLAQLDRVLNTEAFF
TRBJ1-2 TRBV30 NA TRBD1 TGTGCCTGGAGCAAGACAGGGGGAGATCGTGGCTACACCTTC CAWSKTGGDRGYTF
TRBJ1-2 TRBV24-1 NA TRBD1 TGTGCCACCAGTGATTTTACAACAGGGGCCGGCTACACCTTC CATSDFTTGAGYTF
TRBJ1-4 TRBV5-1 once NA TGCGCCAGCAGCTCAGCCACATGGTCCGGGGGGACTAATGAAAAACTGTTTTTT CASSSATWSGGTNEKLFF
TRBJ1-3 TRBV29-1 NA NA TGCAGCGTTTTGATGGCACCCTCTGGAAACACCATATATTTT CSVLMAPSGNTIYF
TRBJ2-3 TRBV11-3 NA TRBD1 TGTGCCAGCAGCATCGGGACAGGTTTTAGCACAGATACGCAGTATTTT CASSIGTGFSTDTQYF
TRBJ2-5 TRBV5-5 NA NA TGTGCCAGCAGCCCCCGGGCGGAGGGAGAGACCCAGTACTTC CASSPRAEGETQYF
TRBJ1-2 TRBV7-8 NA NA TGTGCCAGCAGTCTATTGGGTGGACAGACGAACTATGGCTACACCTTC CASSLLGGQTNYGYTF
TRBJ2-5 TRBV7-3 NA NA TGTGCCAGCAGCTTAACAGGTGGGGCCGCAGAGACCCAGTACTTC CASSLTGGAAETQYF
TRBJ2-3 TRBV5-1 NA TRBD2 TGCGCCAGCAGCCCCCAAGCGGGGGGGCCAACAGATACGCAGTATTTT CASSPQAGGPTDTQYF
TRBJ2-5 TRBV5-1 NA TRBD2 TGCGCCAGCAGCTTGGCGTCGGGGGGGTACCAAGAGACCCAGTACTTC CASSLASGGYQETQYF
TRBJ2-1 TRBV18 NA TRBD2 TGTGCCAGCTCACCAATTCTCGGGGGGACCTCCTACAATGAGCAGTTCTTC CASSPILGGTSYNEQFF
TRBJ2-2 TRBV28 NA NA TGTGCCAGCGGGGGGGACAGGTCGAACACCGGGGAGCTGTTTTTT CASGGDRSNTGELFF
TRBJ1-2 TRBV5-1 few NA TGCGCCAGCAGCTTAAATATACAGGGTGTCTATGGCTACACCTTC CASSLNIQGVYGYTF
TRBJ2-7 TRBV12-5 once NA TGTGCTAGTGGTTTGGACAGATCCCTATCCTACGAGCAGTACTTC CASGLDRSLSYEQYF
TRBJ2-1 TRBV4-3 NA NA TGCGCCAGCAGCCAGGGCCTACTCGACCATGAGCAGTTCTTC CASSQGLLDHEQFF
TRBJ2-3 TRBV30 NA NA TGTGCCTGGACTGTAGGGGCAGGGGGGACAGATACGCAGTATTTT CAWTVGAGGTDTQYF
TRBJ2-7 TRBV11-3 NA TRBD2 TGTGCCAGCAGCGCTAGCGGGGAGTCCTACGAGCAGTACTTC CASSASGESYEQYF
TRBJ2-3 TRBV5-1 once NA TGCGCCAGCAGCTCGGCGCGTGGGAGAGGTTCGATCACAGATACGCAGTATTTT CASSSARGRGSITDTQYF
TRBJ1-2 TRBV4-1 NA TRBD1 TGCGCCAGCAGCCACGGACAGGGGGCAAGGTATGGCTACACCTTC CASSHGQGARYGYTF
TRBJ1-5 TRBV9 NA TRBD1 TGTGCCAGCAGCTTCGGACAGGATCAGCCCCAGCATTTT CASSFGQDQPQHF
TRBJ1-2 TRBV30 NA NA TGTGCCTGGCGAATACAGGATCTACATGGCTACACCTTC CAWRIQDLHGYTF
TRBJ1-4 TRBV7-9 NA TRBD1 TGTGCGGCCGGAGAGGACAGGGGTTATATAGAAGAAAAACTGTTTTTT CAAGEDRGYIEEKLFF
TRBJ2-7 TRBV4-3 NA NA TGCGCCAGCAGCCAAGATACGATTCGTGCGGGGCTTCCCTACGAGCAGTACTTC CASSQDTIRAGLPYEQYF
TRBJ2-1 TRBV24-1 NA NA TGTGCCACCGGCCGGGGGTCAGGCGAGCAGTTCTTC CATGRGSGEQFF